The source of this T cell receptor (beta chain) is a study of OX40 agonist ivuxolimab in advanced cancers. Study-wide results and caveats: Some of the lowest clonal expansion was seen in partial responders at 0.1-3.0 mg/kg. Expanded peripheral T cell antigen specificity was not determined.

The method was immunoSEQ multiplex PCR; TCRdb's version includes in-frame clones alone and lacks a portion of them. This sample has roughly 60,000 clones; around nine tenths occur once, and the top ten carry around 25%. This clone came up once. Its specificity is unknown. V was trimmed by 4 bases and J by 1 base, leaving 1 base between them. The CDR3 totals 12 residues. Germline V lookup: CDR1 SGHTA, CDR2 FQGTGA. This clonotype was obtained from an adult with an advanced solid tumor such as melanoma, head and neck, liver or kidney cancer. The sample consisted of CD4+ or CD8+ T cells sorted from blood, taken in a trial of the OX40 agonist ivuxolimab. The chain links TRBV7-3 to TRBJ2-2; no clear D. The CDR3 DNA is TGTGCCAGCAGCTGGAACACCGGGGAGCTGTTTTTT. Amino acids: CASSWNTGELFF.